Listed below are T cell receptor beta chains from one sample, sequenced in a study of blood T cells in healthy people across ages. Via MiXCR, TCRdb re-called the 5' RACE reads, giving one row per CDR3 protein. The sample holds roughly 730,000 distinct CDR3 sequences, 45% to 70% seen once. The sample comprised blood. These receptors all come from a man aged 35-49 years in good health. The CDR3 runs from the conserved cysteine through the conserved F or W. D genes are given only for firm matches. Not every row has a clone size; where given, it reads once, few, many or a size class.

clone_size: NA; v_call: TRBV5-5; d_call: NA; j_call: TRBJ1-4; cdr3_aa: CASSRDSLATNEKLFF; cdr3_nt: TGTGCCAGCAGCCGCGACAGTCTTGCAACTAATGAAAAACTGTTTTTT
clone_size: NA; v_call: TRBV6-1; d_call: NA; j_call: TRBJ1-1; cdr3_aa: CASRGGGPAIPNTEAFF; cdr3_nt: TGTGCCAGCAGAGGGGGGGGCCCTGCAATTCCGAACACTGAAGCTTTCTTT
clone_size: NA; v_call: TRBV9; d_call: NA; j_call: TRBJ2-1; cdr3_aa: CASSRAGDYNEQFF; cdr3_nt: TGTGCCAGCAGCAGAGCAGGAGACTACAATGAGCAGTTCTTC
clone_size: few; v_call: TRBV4-3; d_call: NA; j_call: TRBJ2-5; cdr3_aa: CASSQAWRGRETQYF; cdr3_nt: TGCGCCAGCAGCCAAGCGTGGAGGGGTCGGGAGACCCAGTACTTC
clone_size: NA; v_call: TRBV7-2; d_call: NA; j_call: TRBJ1-4; cdr3_aa: CASSLALNEKLFF; cdr3_nt: TGTGCCAGCAGCTTAGCCTTGAATGAAAAACTGTTTTTT
clone_size: few; v_call: TRBV15; d_call: NA; j_call: TRBJ2-4; cdr3_aa: CATSRGPGLGDKNIQYF; cdr3_nt: TGTGCCACCAGCAGAGGGCCGGGACTTGGGGACAAAAACATTCAGTACTTC
clone_size: few; v_call: TRBV28; d_call: NA; j_call: TRBJ2-3; cdr3_aa: CASRGVDTQYF; cdr3_nt: TGTGCCAGCAGGGGTGTAGATACGCAGTATTTT
clone_size: few; v_call: TRBV27; d_call: TRBD2; j_call: TRBJ2-5; cdr3_aa: CASSPTTSGDQETQYF; cdr3_nt: TGTGCCAGCAGTCCAACGACTAGCGGGGATCAGGAGACCCAGTACTTC
clone_size: few; v_call: TRBV20-1; d_call: TRBD1; j_call: TRBJ2-1; cdr3_aa: CSARDRPYNEQFF; cdr3_nt: TGCAGTGCCCGGGACAGACCCTACAATGAGCAGTTCTTC
clone_size: few; v_call: TRBV28; d_call: TRBD1; j_call: TRBJ1-1; cdr3_aa: CASSLPGTGARYTEAFF; cdr3_nt: TGTGCCAGCAGTCTACCCGGGACAGGGGCCAGATACACTGAAGCTTTCTTT
clone_size: NA; v_call: TRBV12-3/TRBV12-4; d_call: TRBD2; j_call: TRBJ2-7; cdr3_aa: CASSPIRLAGDNEQYF; cdr3_nt: TGTGCCAGCAGTCCCATAAGACTAGCGGGAGACAACGAGCAGTACTTC
clone_size: NA; v_call: TRBV27; d_call: TRBD1; j_call: TRBJ2-1; cdr3_aa: CASSLRDRGVDNEQFF; cdr3_nt: TGTGCCAGCAGTTTACGAGACAGGGGGGTGGACAATGAGCAGTTCTTC
clone_size: NA; v_call: TRBV14; d_call: NA; j_call: TRBJ2-3; cdr3_aa: CASSPGTIIAGTQYF; cdr3_nt: TGTGCCAGCAGCCCTGGAACTATTATTGCGGGTACGCAGTATTTT
clone_size: few; v_call: TRBV20-1; d_call: TRBD1; j_call: TRBJ2-7; cdr3_aa: CSAHGGQGLNEQYF; cdr3_nt: TGCAGTGCTCATGGAGGACAGGGGTTGAATGAGCAGTACTTC
clone_size: NA; v_call: TRBV6-2/TRBV6-3; d_call: TRBD1; j_call: TRBJ2-3; cdr3_aa: CASRDGTGGTDTQYF; cdr3_nt: TGTGCCAGCAGGGACGGGACAGGGGGCACAGATACGCAGTATTTT
clone_size: NA; v_call: TRBV2; d_call: NA; j_call: TRBJ2-7; cdr3_aa: CASSERGRGPYEQYF; cdr3_nt: TGTGCCAGCAGTGAAAGGGGGCGGGGGCCGTACGAGCAGTACTTC
clone_size: NA; v_call: TRBV28; d_call: NA; j_call: TRBJ2-5; cdr3_aa: CASSFLAGLEDRQETQYF; cdr3_nt: TGTGCCAGCAGTTTCTTGGCAGGGCTCGAGGATCGGCAAGAGACCCAGTACTTC
clone_size: NA; v_call: TRBV6-5; d_call: TRBD2; j_call: TRBJ2-1; cdr3_aa: CASSYRMGLAGGEQFF; cdr3_nt: TGTGCCAGCAGTTACCGGATGGGACTAGCGGGAGGGGAGCAGTTCTTC
clone_size: once; v_call: TRBV28; d_call: TRBD2; j_call: TRBJ2-7; cdr3_aa: CASSLSTLAGHDINYEQYF; cdr3_nt: TGTGCCAGCAGTTTATCGACACTAGCGGGACATGATATCAACTACGAGCAGTACTTC
clone_size: NA; v_call: TRBV7-2; d_call: NA; j_call: TRBJ2-5; cdr3_aa: CASSTDWSETQYF; cdr3_nt: TGTGCCAGCAGCACGGACTGGTCAGAGACCCAGTACTTC
clone_size: NA; v_call: TRBV6-1; d_call: NA; j_call: TRBJ2-2; cdr3_aa: CASSVYGTVNTGELFF; cdr3_nt: TGTGCCAGCAGTGTTTATGGGACGGTCAACACCGGGGAGCTGTTTTTT
clone_size: few; v_call: TRBV29-1; d_call: NA; j_call: TRBJ1-4; cdr3_aa: CSVVDATNEKLFF; cdr3_nt: TGCAGCGTTGTGGATGCAACTAATGAAAAACTGTTTTTT
clone_size: NA; v_call: TRBV7-2; d_call: NA; j_call: TRBJ2-3; cdr3_aa: CASSPDLWITDTQYF; cdr3_nt: TGTGCCAGCAGCCCTGACTTGTGGATCACAGATACGCAGTATTTT
clone_size: NA; v_call: TRBV5-1; d_call: TRBD1; j_call: TRBJ2-5; cdr3_aa: CASSSGQEIYQETQYF; cdr3_nt: TGCGCCAGCAGCTCCGGACAGGAGATTTACCAAGAGACCCAGTACTTC
clone_size: NA; v_call: TRBV7-2; d_call: TRBD1; j_call: TRBJ2-5; cdr3_aa: CASSQWDRGQEAQYF; cdr3_nt: TGTGCCAGCAGCCAATGGGACAGGGGACAAGAGGCCCAGTACTTC
clone_size: once; v_call: TRBV7-9; d_call: NA; j_call: TRBJ2-5; cdr3_aa: CASSSSLGKQETQYF; cdr3_nt: TGTGCCAGCAGCTCCTCCCTCGGCAAACAAGAGACCCAGTACTTC
clone_size: once; v_call: TRBV28; d_call: NA; j_call: TRBJ2-7; cdr3_aa: CASSPGPYNEQYF; cdr3_nt: TGTGCCAGCAGTCCGGGACCTTACAATGAGCAGTACTTC
clone_size: NA; v_call: TRBV28; d_call: TRBD1; j_call: TRBJ1-2; cdr3_aa: CATTRTADRGGSGYTF; cdr3_nt: TGTGCCACAACCCGGACCGCGGACAGGGGAGGAAGTGGCTACACCTTC
clone_size: NA; v_call: TRBV5-1; d_call: NA; j_call: TRBJ2-1; cdr3_aa: CASSLDGGRVLHEQFF; cdr3_nt: TGCGCCAGCAGCTTGGACGGGGGCAGGGTTTTACATGAGCAGTTCTTC
clone_size: few; v_call: TRBV7-2; d_call: NA; j_call: TRBJ2-3; cdr3_aa: CASSAVGTPGTDTQYF; cdr3_nt: TGTGCCAGCAGCGCCGTGGGGACCCCCGGCACAGATACGCAGTATTTT
clone_size: NA; v_call: TRBV20-1; d_call: NA; j_call: TRBJ1-2; cdr3_aa: CSAMTDTVYGYTF; cdr3_nt: TGCAGTGCCATGACGGACACCGTCTATGGCTACACCTTC
clone_size: NA; v_call: TRBV2; d_call: NA; j_call: TRBJ2-3; cdr3_aa: CASRAQLGISDTQYF; cdr3_nt: TGTGCCAGCAGGGCGCAATTGGGTATATCAGATACGCAGTATTTT
clone_size: NA; v_call: TRBV11-2; d_call: TRBD2; j_call: TRBJ2-1; cdr3_aa: CASSTRLLAGGIGYNEQFF; cdr3_nt: TGTGCCAGCAGCACCCGGTTGCTAGCGGGAGGTATTGGGTACAATGAGCAGTTCTTC
clone_size: NA; v_call: TRBV27; d_call: NA; j_call: TRBJ2-3; cdr3_aa: CASSQGTTATDTQYF; cdr3_nt: TGTGCCAGCAGTCAAGGGACCACGGCCACAGATACGCAGTATTTT
clone_size: NA; v_call: TRBV7-2; d_call: NA; j_call: TRBJ2-7; cdr3_aa: CASSSDLDRRTYEQYF; cdr3_nt: TGTGCCAGCAGCTCGGACCTCGACAGGAGGACCTACGAGCAGTACTTC
clone_size: NA; v_call: TRBV20-1; d_call: NA; j_call: TRBJ2-3; cdr3_aa: CSGGATSTTDTQYF; cdr3_nt: TGCAGTGGGGGGGCGACTAGTACCACAGATACGCAGTATTTT
clone_size: NA; v_call: TRBV7-6; d_call: NA; j_call: TRBJ1-5; cdr3_aa: CASSLIGSNQPQHF; cdr3_nt: TGTGCCAGCAGTCTTATCGGTAGCAATCAGCCCCAGCATTTT
clone_size: NA; v_call: TRBV5-6; d_call: NA; j_call: TRBJ1-5; cdr3_aa: CASNSGLYSNQPQHF; cdr3_nt: TGTGCCAGTAACTCTGGGCTGTATAGCAATCAGCCCCAGCATTTT
clone_size: few; v_call: TRBV20-1; d_call: TRBD2; j_call: TRBJ2-4; cdr3_aa: CSAIPGLAVQGAKNIQYF; cdr3_nt: TGCAGTGCTATACCGGGACTAGCGGTCCAAGGGGCCAAAAACATTCAGTACTTC
clone_size: NA; v_call: TRBV15; d_call: TRBD1; j_call: TRBJ2-3; cdr3_aa: CATSTFSGGITDTQYF; cdr3_nt: TGTGCCACCAGCACATTTTCAGGGGGCATTACAGATACGCAGTATTTT
clone_size: NA; v_call: TRBV7-9; d_call: TRBD2; j_call: TRBJ2-1; cdr3_aa: CASGGLAGAGNEQFF; cdr3_nt: TGTGCCAGCGGGGGACTAGCGGGAGCGGGGAATGAGCAGTTCTTC
clone_size: NA; v_call: TRBV29-1; d_call: NA; j_call: TRBJ2-3; cdr3_aa: CSVEDPGGNTQYF; cdr3_nt: TGCAGCGTTGAAGATCCAGGGGGGAATACGCAGTATTTT
clone_size: NA; v_call: TRBV9; d_call: NA; j_call: TRBJ2-3; cdr3_aa: CASSVEIGGTNPDTQYF; cdr3_nt: TGTGCCAGCAGCGTAGAAATAGGAGGTACCAACCCGGATACGCAGTATTTT